Listed below are T cell receptor beta chains from one sample, sequenced in a study of T cell responses to AZD1222 COVID-19 vaccine. Data came from immunoSEQ multiplex PCR; TCRdb stores just in-frame clones and leaves some out. Among 85,000 to 120,000 clones, roughly nine tenths were seen once, and the ten largest hold approximately 5%. This sample comprised peripheral blood, obtained on day 0 of AZD1222 vaccination. Source of these receptors: an adult in good health. Both conserved end residues are part of each CDR3. A D gene is named only where the DNA matches it firmly. Clone size appears in some rows only: once, few, many, or a class for an expanded clone.

>TRBD1|20|TRBV3-1/TRBV3-2|NA|TRBJ2-6
TGTGCCAGCACCCTCTCAAGGAGAGGGGGCTTACACTCTGGGGCCAACGTCCTGACTTTC
CASTLSRRGGLHSGANVLTF
>NA|17|TRBV16|NA|TRBJ2-1
TGTGCCAGCAGCCTGCAGGCAGGGGAAGGGGCCTACAATGAGCAGTTCTTC
CASSLQAGEGAYNEQFF
>TRBD1|14|TRBV9|NA|TRBJ2-7
TGTGCCAGCAGCGTAGCCGGGACAGGCTACGAGCAGTACTTC
CASSVAGTGYEQYF
>NA|13|TRBV30|NA|TRBJ2-7
TGTGCCTGGAGTCGCCTGGGGGGCCACGAGCAGTACTTC
CAWSRLGGHEQYF
>NA|14|TRBV6-5|NA|TRBJ2-7
TGTGCCAGCGGACGATACAGGGAATCCTACGAGCAGTACTTC
CASGRYRESYEQYF
>TRBD1|15|TRBV5-4|NA|TRBJ1-4
TGTGCCAGCAGCTACTCAGGGGGCTTTCACGAAAAACTGTTTTTT
CASSYSGGFHEKLFF
>NA|20|TRBV28|NA|TRBJ1-1
TGTGCCAGCAGTCCGATGACAAGACAATGGACAAGCAAAATGAACACTGAAGCTTTCTTT
CASSPMTRQWTSKMNTEAFF
>NA|12|TRBV3-1/TRBV3-2|NA|TRBJ2-7
TGTGCCAGCAATAGTTTTGAGGGCGAGCAGTACTTC
CASNSFEGEQYF
>NA|14|TRBV18|NA|TRBJ2-1
TGTGCCAGCTCACCACGCCGGGCAGAGAATGAGCAGTTCTTC
CASSPRRAENEQFF
>NA|14|TRBV5-6|few|TRBJ1-3
TGTGCCAGCAGCTTGGAGCACTCTGGAAACACCATATATTTT
CASSLEHSGNTIYF
>NA|12|TRBV30|once|TRBJ1-5
TGTGCCTGGAGTACGGAGAATCAGCCCCAGCATTTT
CAWSTENQPQHF
>TRBD1|13|TRBV5-4|NA|TRBJ2-4
TGTGCCAGCAGCTCGGGACAGGGAAACATTCAGTACTTC
CASSSGQGNIQYF
>TRBD2|13|TRBV5-1|few|TRBJ2-5
TGCGCCAGCAGCCGAACTAGCGAGGAGACCCAGTACTTC
CASSRTSEETQYF